This TCR beta chain is from a study of blood T cell repertoires in COVID-19. Those enrolled, adults aged about 18 to 95 years, came from around 24 US areas. Measured with immunoSEQ multiplex PCR; TCRdb has only the in-frame clones, and not every one. The table includes about 400,000 clones, approximately 87% detected once. Germline trimming cut 6 bases from V and 5 bases from J; bases unmatched to any gene: 13. Germline values: CDR1 MDHEN, CDR2 SYDVKM. The length of the CDR3 is 15 residues. This TCR was recovered from a woman in her fifties or sixties who had recovered from COVID-19. The chain combines TRBV28 with TRBJ2-7, with 7 nucleotides matching TRBD2. The sample was PBMCs or T cells enriched from blood (not recorded which). CDR3 coding DNA: TGTGCCAGCAGAACCCACGAGCGGGGAGGTAACGAGCAGTACTTC. Amino acids: CASRTHERGGNEQYF.